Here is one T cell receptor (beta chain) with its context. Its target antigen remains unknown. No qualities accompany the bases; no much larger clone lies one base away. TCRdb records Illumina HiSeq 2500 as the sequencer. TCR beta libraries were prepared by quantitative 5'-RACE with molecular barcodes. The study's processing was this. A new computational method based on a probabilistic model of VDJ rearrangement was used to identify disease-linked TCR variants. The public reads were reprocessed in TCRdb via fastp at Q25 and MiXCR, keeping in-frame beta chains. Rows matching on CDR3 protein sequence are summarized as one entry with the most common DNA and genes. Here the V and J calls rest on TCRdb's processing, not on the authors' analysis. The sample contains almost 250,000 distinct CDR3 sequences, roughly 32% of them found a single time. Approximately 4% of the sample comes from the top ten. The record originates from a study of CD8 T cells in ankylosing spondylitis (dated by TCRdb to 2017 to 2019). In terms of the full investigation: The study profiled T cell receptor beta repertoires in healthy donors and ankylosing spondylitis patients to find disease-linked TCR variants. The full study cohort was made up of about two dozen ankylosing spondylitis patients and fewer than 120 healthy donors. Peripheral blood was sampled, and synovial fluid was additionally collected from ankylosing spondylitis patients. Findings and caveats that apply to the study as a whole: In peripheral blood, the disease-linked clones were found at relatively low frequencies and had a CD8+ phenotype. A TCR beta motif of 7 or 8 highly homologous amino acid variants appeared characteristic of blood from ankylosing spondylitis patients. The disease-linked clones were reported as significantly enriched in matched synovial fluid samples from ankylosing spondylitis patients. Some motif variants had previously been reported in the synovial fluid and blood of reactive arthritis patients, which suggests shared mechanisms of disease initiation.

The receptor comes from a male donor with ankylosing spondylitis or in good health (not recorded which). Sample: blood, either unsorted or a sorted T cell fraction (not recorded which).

At the DNA level, the sequence is TGTGCCAGCACTATTAGCGGGGGGTACTCCTACAATGAGCAGTTCTTC. The translation is CASTISGGYSYNEQFF. The receptor chain draws on TRBV12-3 or TRBV12-4 and TRBJ2-1; the junction holds 10 bases that match TRBD2. The germline V and J ends show losses of 7 bases and 0 bases respectively, and no gene match explains 6 bases of the junction. The CDR3 runs 16 residues from the cysteine to the phenylalanine. Here the CDR3 DNA is all that survives: 48 bases in frame from base 1.